This entry describes one T cell receptor beta chain. These data are taken from a study of T cell changes during pregnancy in multiple sclerosis. The CDR3 runs 13 residues. Trimming at V came to 5 bases and at J to 3 bases, leaving 4 bases not matched to a gene. Per the germline V gene, CDR1 is WSHSY and CDR2 is SAAADI. Data came from immunoSEQ multiplex PCR; TCRdb stores just in-frame clones and leaves some out. The sample shows some 77,000 clones, approximately 91% of them seen only once. The chain is built from TRBV10-2 and TRBJ2-7; 7 bases line up with TRBD1. This clonotype originated in a female donor with multiple sclerosis, enrolled in a pregnancy study. The specimen comprised peripheral blood, sampled before pregnancy. This CDR3 reads CASSTGTVYEQYF. The CDR3 nucleotides are TGCGCCAGCAGTACCGGGACAGTCTACGAGCAGTACTTC.